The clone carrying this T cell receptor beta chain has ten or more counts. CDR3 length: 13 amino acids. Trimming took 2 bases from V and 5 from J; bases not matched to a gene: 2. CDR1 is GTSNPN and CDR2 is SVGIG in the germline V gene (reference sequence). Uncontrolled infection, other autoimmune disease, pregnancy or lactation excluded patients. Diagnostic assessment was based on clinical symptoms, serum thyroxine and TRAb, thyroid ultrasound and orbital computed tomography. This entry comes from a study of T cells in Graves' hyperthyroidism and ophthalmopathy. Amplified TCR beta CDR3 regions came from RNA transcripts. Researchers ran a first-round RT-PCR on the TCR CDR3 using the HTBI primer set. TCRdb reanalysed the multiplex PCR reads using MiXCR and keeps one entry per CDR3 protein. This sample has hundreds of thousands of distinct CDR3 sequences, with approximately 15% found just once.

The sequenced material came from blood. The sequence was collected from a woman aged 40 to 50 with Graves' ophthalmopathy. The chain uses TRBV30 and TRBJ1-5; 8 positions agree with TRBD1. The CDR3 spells CAWSSQGDQPQHF. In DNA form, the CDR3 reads TGTGCCTGGAGTTCACAGGGGGATCAGCCCCAGCATTTT.